This is a list of T cell receptor beta chains from one sample in a study of human T cells and chemical hapten exposure. From the RACE reads, TCRdb called clonotypes with MiXCR, one entry per CDR3 protein. The table records around 95,000 distinct CDR3 sequences, about 10% of them present only once. Sequences were derived from whole blood, sampled in connection with sensitization to the hapten diphenylcyclopropenone (DPC). These receptors were collected from a woman aged 55-69 years with alopecia areata. Some clones in this sample may be carry-over from other donors' samples. Each CDR3 is given with its conserved first and last residue. Each record gives: V gene, J gene, CDR3 protein.

TRBV20-1	TRBJ2-7	CSARAPRLAGAEQYF
TRBV7-9	TRBJ1-4	CASSDTGGRATNEKLFF
TRBV27	TRBJ1-2	CASSLTGNYGYTF
TRBV3-1	TRBJ1-2	CASSQGQGYTF
TRBV12-3/TRBV12-4	TRBJ1-3	CASSSSWGNTIYF
TRBV6-5	TRBJ1-1	CASSYSRGPHQAFF
TRBV3-1	TRBJ1-1	CASSQGGAYTEAFF
TRBV10-3	TRBJ2-7	CAISEGTREQYF
TRBV3-1	TRBJ1-1	CASRSSAEAFF
TRBV7-7	TRBJ2-3	CASSLLGTDTQYF
TRBV20-1	TRBJ1-5	CSARASGGLNQPQHF
TRBV9	TRBJ1-5	CASSVGTENQPQHF
TRBV5-1	TRBJ1-6	CASSLEASYNSPLHF
TRBV7-9	TRBJ2-4	CASSSRDGKNIQYF
TRBV2	TRBJ2-2	CASSFFQLSTGELFF
TRBV29-1	TRBJ1-2	CSVDSQKNYGYTF
TRBV7-6	TRBJ2-2	CASSLVLAGGPNTGELFF
TRBV3-1	TRBJ1-1	CASSKMTAGTEAFF
TRBV12-3/TRBV12-4	TRBJ1-2	CASTLPGNYGYTF
TRBV5-6	TRBJ2-5	CASSLLDRGRETQYF
TRBV27	TRBJ1-3	CASSRTGGNTIYF
TRBV6-6	TRBJ2-1	CASSPRASGGYEQFF
TRBV7-9	TRBJ2-3	CASSPKRGTSSTDTQYF
TRBV5-1	TRBJ2-1	CASRYGTTPYNEQFF
TRBV28	TRBJ2-7	CASSFVTSGDRGQYF
TRBV7-9	TRBJ1-2	CATGPLDYGYTF
TRBV20-1	TRBJ2-7	CSEGTASGQYF
TRBV7-9	TRBJ1-6	CASRPERMDSPLHF
TRBV5-1	TRBJ2-2	CASSPGQGARGTGELFF
TRBV10-3	TRBJ2-3	CAISGGWSTQYF
TRBV20-1	TRBJ2-7	CSAGPGVEQYF
TRBV20-1	TRBJ1-5	CSASRQVHSNQPQHF
TRBV25-1	TRBJ1-1	CASSESWGDLAEAFF
TRBV6-1	TRBJ2-7	CASTASGAYEQYF
TRBV19	TRBJ2-2	CASSIVPAGGVTGELFF
TRBV2	TRBJ1-2	CTSSKNRDSNYGYTF